The rows below give T cell receptor beta chains drawn from one sample of a study of ipilimumab plus nivolumab after autologous stem cell transplantation. Clones were sequenced by immunoSEQ multiplex PCR, and TCRdb holds only the in-frame ones, with some missing. Among about 700 clones, around four fifths were seen once, and the ten largest hold roughly 35%. The specimen comprised PBMCs, sampled in a trial of ipilimumab plus nivolumab as post-transplant consolidation. The source is a male donor with multiple myeloma. The CDR3 runs from the conserved cysteine through the conserved F or W. D genes are given only for firm matches. Not all rows give a size; the values are once, few, many and, for expanded clones, a class.

NA	15	TRBV6-5	TRBJ1-4	TRBD1	CASKPQGVPNEKLFF	TGTGCCAGCAAGCCCCAGGGGGTCCCTAATGAAAAACTGTTTTTT
NA	13	TRBV28	TRBJ2-4	TRBD1	CASSSQGAGIQYF	TGTGCCAGCAGTTCGCAGGGGGCCGGCATTCAGTACTTC
NA	15	TRBV11-2	TRBJ2-1	TRBD2	CASSLASGSYNEQFF	TGTGCCAGCAGCTTAGCTAGCGGGTCCTACAATGAGCAGTTCTTC
NA	13	TRBV4-3	TRBJ1-2	NA	CASSPGGEYGYTF	TGCGCCAGCAGCCCAGGAGGGGAGTATGGCTACACCTTC
NA	15	TRBV11-2	TRBJ2-1	NA	CASSLGAGAGDEQFF	TGTGCCAGCAGCTTAGGGGCGGGAGCAGGGGACGAGCAGTTCTTC
NA	14	TRBV19	TRBJ2-7	TRBD1	CASSMTGRHYEQYF	TGTGCCAGTAGTATGACAGGGCGGCACTACGAGCAGTACTTC
NA	14	TRBV7-9	TRBJ1-1	NA	CASHVGTVNTEAFF	TGTGCCAGTCACGTAGGTACCGTGAACACTGAAGCTTTCTTT
once	13	TRBV10-2	TRBJ1-2	TRBD1	CASSESDRAGYTF	TGCGCCAGCAGTGAGTCGGACAGGGCGGGCTACACCTTC
NA	14	TRBV5-1	TRBJ1-2	NA	CASSLSGPNYGYTF	TGCGCCAGCAGCCTCTCGGGCCCGAACTATGGCTACACCTTC
NA	18	TRBV9	TRBJ2-2	TRBD2	CASSALPTSGRIAGELFF	TGTGCCAGCAGCGCCCTCCCTACTAGCGGGAGGATCGCCGGGGAGCTGTTTTTT
NA	15	TRBV5-5	TRBJ2-1	NA	CASQERAGAYNEQFF	TGTGCCAGCCAGGAAAGGGCGGGGGCTTACAATGAGCAGTTCTTC
NA	17	TRBV6-1	TRBJ2-6	TRBD2	CASSGLAGVSGANVLTF	TGTGCCAGCAGTGGTCTAGCGGGAGTTTCTGGGGCCAACGTCCTGACTTTC
NA	15	TRBV11-2	TRBJ1-3	NA	CASSFSTLNGNTIYF	TGTGCCAGCAGCTTCTCCACCCTCAATGGAAACACCATATATTTT
few	13	TRBV5-4	TRBJ1-5	NA	CASSIQGRQPQHF	TGTGCCAGCAGCATACAGGGTAGGCAGCCCCAGCATTTT
NA	15	TRBV29-1	TRBJ2-7	TRBD1	CSALTGGAGSYEQYF	TGCAGCGCCTTAACAGGGGGCGCAGGGAGCTACGAGCAGTACTTC
NA	15	TRBV5-1	TRBJ2-7	NA	CASSPATARGAEQYF	TGCGCCAGCAGCCCGGCGACAGCCCGTGGGGCCGAGCAGTACTTC
NA	17	TRBV5-6	TRBJ2-2	NA	CASSPLGDRLGTGELFF	TGTGCCAGCAGCCCCCTCGGCGACAGGTTAGGCACCGGGGAGCTGTTTTTT
NA	11	TRBV7-6	TRBJ1-2	NA	CASSWEPGYTF	TGTGCCAGCAGCTGGGAGCCTGGCTACACCTTC
NA	15	TRBV4-2	TRBJ2-1	TRBD2	CASSQEGTNYNEQFF	TGTGCCAGCAGCCAAGAAGGGACTAATTACAATGAGCAGTTCTTC
NA	15	TRBV7-2	TRBJ1-1	NA	CASSLVGVEAVEAFF	TGTGCCAGCAGCTTAGTAGGGGTTGAGGCAGTTGAAGCTTTCTTT
NA	17	TRBV18	TRBJ2-1	TRBD2	CASSPSTSGVSYNEQFF	TGTGCCAGCTCACCATCGACTAGCGGGGTCTCCTACAATGAGCAGTTCTTC
large	17	TRBV7-9	TRBJ2-1	NA	CASSLLGGGYLNNEQFF	TGTGCCAGCAGCCTACTCGGGGGCGGGTATCTAAACAATGAGCAGTTCTTC
few	16	TRBV23-1	TRBJ2-3	TRBD1	CASSLRQGRRTDTQYF	TGCGCCAGCAGTCTTAGACAGGGAAGGAGGACAGATACGCAGTATTTT
NA	15	TRBV5-1	TRBJ2-7	TRBD2	CASSSLAGVSYEQYF	TGCGCCAGCAGCTCACTAGCGGGAGTATCCTACGAGCAGTACTTC
NA	15	TRBV6-6	TRBJ2-2	TRBD2	CASSPQLLATGELFF	TGTGCCAGCAGTCCACAACTACTAGCGACCGGGGAGCTGTTTTTT
NA	15	TRBV5-1	TRBJ2-5	TRBD2	CASSVTSGSGETQYF	TGCGCCAGCAGCGTGACTAGCGGGAGTGGTGAGACCCAGTACTTC
NA	12	TRBV19	TRBJ2-1	NA	CASSNSYNEQFF	TGTGCCAGTAGTAATTCCTACAATGAGCAGTTCTTC
NA	18	TRBV4-1	TRBJ2-1	TRBD2	CASSQPALGLAGGNEQFF	TGCGCCAGCAGCCAGCCAGCCTTGGGCCTAGCGGGGGGGAATGAGCAGTTCTTC
large	13	TRBV19	TRBJ1-5	NA	CASSHGAEQPQHF	TGTGCCAGTAGTCATGGGGCTGAGCAGCCCCAGCATTTT
once	14	TRBV5-4	TRBJ1-4	NA	CASSEGSDNEKLFF	TGTGCCAGCAGTGAGGGGAGTGATAATGAAAAACTGTTTTTT
NA	13	TRBV2	TRBJ1-5	NA	CASSTGSHQPQHF	TGTGCCAGCAGTACAGGGTCCCATCAGCCCCAGCATTTT
large	16	TRBV2	TRBJ2-4	TRBD2	CASKFVAGGPVNIQYF	TGTGCCAGCAAGTTCGTAGCGGGAGGGCCCGTAAACATTCAGTACTTC
NA	15	TRBV18	TRBJ1-1	NA	CASSSREGVGTEAFF	TGTGCCAGCTCATCTAGGGAGGGGGTAGGCACTGAAGCTTTCTTT
once	15	TRBV14	TRBJ2-1	NA	CASSQAEQFSNEQFF	TGTGCCAGCAGCCAAGCAGAACAGTTCTCCAATGAGCAGTTCTTC
few	14	TRBV28	TRBJ1-6	NA	CASSFGHFNSPLHF	TGTGCCAGCAGTTTCGGCCATTTTAATTCACCCCTCCACTTT
NA	14	TRBV19	TRBJ1-2	NA	CASKARDRAYGYTF	TGTGCCAGTAAGGCCAGGGACCGTGCCTATGGCTACACCTTC
NA	14	TRBV19	TRBJ2-1	TRBD2	CASNEGGPLNEQFF	TGTGCCAGTAACGAGGGAGGGCCTCTAAATGAGCAGTTCTTC
NA	21	TRBV4-2	TRBJ2-6	TRBD2	CASSQELKSLADRSGANVLTF	TGTGCCAGCAGCCAAGAATTAAAGTCGCTAGCGGATCGCTCTGGGGCCAACGTCCTGACTTTC
few	19	TRBV4-1	TRBJ2-5	TRBD2	CASSQGLAGGGGVQETQYF	TGCGCCAGCAGCCAAGGACTAGCGGGAGGAGGAGGGGTCCAAGAGACCCAGTACTTC